This TCR beta chain was identified during a study of neoadjuvant anti-PD-1 for oral cavity cancer. Overall study results and limits: Each response group had just three patients in TCR analyses.

The CDR3 sequence is 16 residues long. Per the germline V gene, CDR1 is SNHLY and CDR2 is FYNNEI. The ends lost 4 bases at V and 1 base at J; junction bases unmatched: 5. Details on this clone: Its matching antigen is unknown.

Time point here: after neoadjuvant nivolumab, at surgical resection. Assay: immunoSEQ multiplex PCR; the TCRdb copy retains only in-frame clones and omits some. In the table there are about 68,000 clones, roughly 81% of which are singletons. This material consisted of PBMCs, taken after nivolumab (anti-PD-1) treatment. V gene TRBV2 combines with J gene TRBJ1-2; 11 bases agree with TRBD1. This TCR derives from a person aged 35 to 85 with oral cavity squamous cell carcinoma. CDR3 bases: TGTGCCAGCAGTGCCGGGACAGGGGGTAGTAACTATGGCTACACCTTC. It specifies CASSAGTGGSNYGYTF.